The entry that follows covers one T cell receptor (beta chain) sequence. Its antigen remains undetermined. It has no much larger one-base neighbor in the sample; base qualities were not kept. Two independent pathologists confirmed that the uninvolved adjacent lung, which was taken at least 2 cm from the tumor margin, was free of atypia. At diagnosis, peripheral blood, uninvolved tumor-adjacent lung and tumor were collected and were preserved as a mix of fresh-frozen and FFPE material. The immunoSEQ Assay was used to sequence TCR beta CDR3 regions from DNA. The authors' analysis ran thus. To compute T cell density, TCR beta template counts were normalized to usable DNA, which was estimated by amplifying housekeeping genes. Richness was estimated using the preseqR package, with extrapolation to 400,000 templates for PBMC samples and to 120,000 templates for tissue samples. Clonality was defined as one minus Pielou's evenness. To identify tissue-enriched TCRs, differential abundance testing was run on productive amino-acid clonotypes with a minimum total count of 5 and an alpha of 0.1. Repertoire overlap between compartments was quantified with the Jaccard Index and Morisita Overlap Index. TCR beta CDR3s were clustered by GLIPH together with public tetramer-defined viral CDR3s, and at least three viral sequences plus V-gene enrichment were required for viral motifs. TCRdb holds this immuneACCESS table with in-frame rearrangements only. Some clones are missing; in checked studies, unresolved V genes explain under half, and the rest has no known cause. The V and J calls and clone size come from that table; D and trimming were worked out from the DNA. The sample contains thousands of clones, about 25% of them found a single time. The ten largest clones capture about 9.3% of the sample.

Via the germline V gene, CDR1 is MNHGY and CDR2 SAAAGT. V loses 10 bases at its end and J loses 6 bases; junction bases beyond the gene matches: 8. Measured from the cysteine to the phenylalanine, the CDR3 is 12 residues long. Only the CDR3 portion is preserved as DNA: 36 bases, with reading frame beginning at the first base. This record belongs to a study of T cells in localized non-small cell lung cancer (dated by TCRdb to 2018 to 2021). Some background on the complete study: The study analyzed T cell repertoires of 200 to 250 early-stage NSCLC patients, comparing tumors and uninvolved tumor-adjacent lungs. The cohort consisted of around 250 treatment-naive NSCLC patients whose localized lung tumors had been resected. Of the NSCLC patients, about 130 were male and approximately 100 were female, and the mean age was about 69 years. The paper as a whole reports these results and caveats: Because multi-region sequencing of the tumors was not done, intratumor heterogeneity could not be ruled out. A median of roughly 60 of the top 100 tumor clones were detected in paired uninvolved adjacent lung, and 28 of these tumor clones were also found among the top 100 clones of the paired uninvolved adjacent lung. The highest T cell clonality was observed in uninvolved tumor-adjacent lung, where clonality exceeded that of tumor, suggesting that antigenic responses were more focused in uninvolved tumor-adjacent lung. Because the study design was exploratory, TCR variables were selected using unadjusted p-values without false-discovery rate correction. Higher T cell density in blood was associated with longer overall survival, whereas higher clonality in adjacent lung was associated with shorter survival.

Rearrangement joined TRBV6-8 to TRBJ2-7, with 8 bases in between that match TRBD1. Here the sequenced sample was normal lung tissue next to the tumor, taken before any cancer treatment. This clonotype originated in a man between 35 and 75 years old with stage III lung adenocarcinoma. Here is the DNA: TGTGCCATCGCCAGGGGGCAAGGCGAGCAGTACTTC. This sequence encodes CAIARGQGEQYF.